Shown below are 12 T cell receptor beta chains from a single sample sequenced in a study of long-term antiretroviral therapy in people with HIV. They ran version v3.0 of the immunoSEQ assay at survey level. Using immunoSEQ multiplex PCR, the repertoire was profiled, and TCRdb retains in-frame clones only, with some absent. The repertoire includes about 22,000 clones, around four fifths of them detected once, and roughly 3.9% sits in the top ten. The starting material was unsorted PBMCs, obtained roughly 4 years after starting antiretroviral therapy. The source of these receptors is a man younger than 30 with HIV.

This rearrangement joins TRBV7-3 to TRBJ1-6; TRBD1 is a possible D gene (6 bases). Germline CDR1 and CDR2: SGHTA and FQGTGA. Trimming stripped 2 bases from V and 10 bases from J, with 18 bases between. The CDR3 runs to 16 residues. The CDR3 spells CASSLSSGGIGSPLHF. The CDR3 nucleotides read TGTGCCAGCAGCTTATCCTCGGGGGGCATAGGATCACCCCTCCACTTT.

This chain uses TRBV5-1 with TRBJ2-5; a weak D match, TRBD2 (5 bases). Looked up from germline, CDR1 is SGHRS and CDR2 is YFSETQ. The CDR3 is 14 amino acids. V dropped 0 bases and J dropped 4 bases, with 10 bases sitting between them. CDR3 bases: TGCGCCAGCAGCTTGGAACGGGGTGGAGAGACCCAGTACTTC. This encodes CASSLERGGETQYF.

The genes are TRBV27 and TRBJ2-4; no reliable D call. The V gene lost 2 bases and the J gene lost 4 bases, with 18 bases spanning the gap. The CDR3 has 17 residues. Germline assignment: CDR1 MNHEY and CDR2 SMNVEV (reference sequence). The CDR3 region is CASSLNSLLVPKNIQYF. For the CDR3, the DNA is TGTGCCAGCAGTTTAAACAGCCTCCTCGTCCCGAAAAACATTCAGTACTTC.

The chain joins TRBV28 to TRBJ1-2; D is unclear. CDR3 size: 12 residues. Trimming took off 7 bases at V and 5 bases at J, with 11 bases between the two ends. The germline V gene has CDR1 MDHEN and CDR2 SYDVKM. The CDR3, as DNA: TGTGCCAGCACGCGGTATTCATATGGCTACACCTTC. This sequence encodes CASTRYSYGYTF.

V gene TRBV5-1 combines with J gene TRBJ1-6; D is perhaps TRBD1 (6 bases). This CDR3 region has 17 residues. The germline V gene encodes CDR1 SGHRS and CDR2 YFSETQ. Trimming removed 5 bases from V and 5 bases from J, with 20 bases in between. Here the CDR3 reads CASSKDSRDNHNSPLHF. Here the CDR3 DNA reads TGCGCCAGCAGTAAAGATAGTCGGGACAACCATAATTCACCCCTCCACTTT. Using reference TRBV5-1 and TRBJ1-6 for the parts outside the CDR3, the full variable domain is KAGVTQTPRYLIKTRGQQVTLSCSPISGHRSVSWYQQTPGQGLQFLFEYFSETQRNKGNFPGRFSGRQFSNSRSEMNVSTLELGDSALYLCASSKDSRDNHNSPLHFGNGTRLTVT.

The V call is TRBV4-1, the J call TRBJ2-7; D is possibly TRBD2 (7 bases). The germline V and J ends were trimmed by 4 bases and 5 bases, with 24 bases remaining between them. Germline CDR1 is MGHRA and CDR2 is YSYEKL. This CDR3 is 17 amino acids long. CDR3 nucleotide sequence: TGCGCCAGCAGCCTCAGGGGAGGGCGTAGCGGTTCGGACGAGCAGTACTTC. Its protein is CASSLRGGRSGSDEQYF.

This chain connects TRBV6-1 to TRBJ2-3; TRBD1 agrees at 8 bases. Germline CDR1 reads MNHNS; CDR2 reads SASEGT. After removal of 1 base from V and 2 bases from J, the junction contained 2 bases not matched to a gene. This CDR3 spans 15 amino acids. CDR3 sequence: CASSEDRGTTDTQYF. The CDR3 DNA reads as TGTGCCAGCAGTGAAGACAGGGGGACCACAGATACGCAGTATTTT.

This clone was counted between two and nine times. The chain is built from TRBV7-9 and TRBJ1-6; the D is unclear. Trimming removed 6 bases at V and 5 bases at J, with 11 bases between. CDR1 is SEHNR, CDR2 FQNEAQ, per germline (reference sequence). This CDR3 spans 14 amino acids. The CDR3 here is CASRSQENNSPLHF. In nucleotides, the CDR3 is TGTGCCAGCAGATCCCAGGAAAATAATTCACCCCTCCACTTT.

This rearrangement joins TRBV29-1 to TRBJ1-2; possible D gene TRBD1, 6 bases. The CDR3 covers 15 residues. V was trimmed by 3 bases and J by 2 bases, leaving 16 bases between them. The germline gives CDR1 SQVTM, CDR2 ANQGSEA. CDR3 in amino acids: CSVEHTPGQNYGYTF. CDR3 bases: TGCAGCGTTGAGCATACCCCGGGACAAAACTATGGCTACACCTTC.

This clone was picked up a small number of times. The chain links TRBV4-1 to TRBJ1-2; D is unclear. Germline V gene sequence: CDR1 MGHRA, CDR2 YSYEKL. With 0 bases removed from V and 4 bases from J, the gap between germline ends came to 6 bases. The CDR3 runs 13 residues. In DNA, the CDR3 is TGCGCCAGCAGCCAAGATGAAGGCTATGGCTACACCTTC. It yields the protein CASSQDEGYGYTF.

The chain carries TRBV5-1 and TRBJ1-3; TRBD1 agrees at 8 bases. CDR1 and CDR2 from the germline V gene are SGHRS and YFSETQ. The ends lost 0 bases at V and 3 bases at J; junction bases unmatched: 5. The CDR3 runs 16 residues. The CDR3 sequence: CASSLALTGVGNTIYF. The CDR3 DNA sequence: TGCGCCAGCAGCTTGGCGTTGACAGGGGTTGGAAACACCATATATTTT.

J is TRBJ1-5 and V is TRBV27; D gene uncertain. V was pared by 8 bases and J by 2 bases, with 10 bases between. The CDR3 totals 13 residues. Per germline, CDR1 MNHEY and CDR2 SMNVEV (reference sequence). The CDR3 nucleotides are TGTGCCAGCGCCTGGACGGGCAATCAGCCCCAGCATTTT. Protein product: CASAWTGNQPQHF.